The 4 T cell receptor beta chains listed next were all sequenced from one sample in a study of beta chain features in type 1 diabetes. Findings of the study overall: Shortening that was moderate but significant affected the TCRB CDR3s of Type 1 diabetes patients in all four CD4+ subsets.

Their antigen targets remain unknown. Isolated RNA was reverse transcribed in full, so expressed TCRB transcripts were sequenced. Clones were read by immunoSEQ multiplex PCR, and TCRdb kept only the in-frame ones, dropping some. The repertoire holds approximately 250,000 clones, about a tenth seen once, with more than 0.015% in the top ten. Sequenced input: naive CD4+ T cells from blood. These receptors all come from a man aged 25 to 40 with type 1 diabetes.

The table lists this clone with a few counts. V gene TRBV5-1 combines with J gene TRBJ2-7, with TRBD1 as a possible D gene (6 bases). The CDR3 runs to 13 residues. Germline CDR1 SGHRS, CDR2 YFSETQ. The germline V and J ends were trimmed by 4 bases and 7 bases, with 15 bases remaining between them. This CDR3 is CASSPQGPEEQYF. DNA of the CDR3: TGCGCCAGCAGCCCACAGGGTCCTGAGGAGCAGTACTTC.

The chain recombines TRBV6-5 with TRBJ1-5, with D perhaps matching TRBD1 (5 bases). V shed 6 bases and J shed 2 bases, with 14 bases lying between them. Germline CDR1 reads MNHEY; CDR2 reads SVGAGI. The CDR3 is 15 amino acids. CDR3 loop: CASSLKGSGNQPQHF. The CDR3 DNA follows: TGTGCCAGCAGCCTTAAGGGGTCGGGCAATCAGCCCCAGCATTTT.

This clone was found a few times. J is TRBJ2-3 and V is TRBV30; 9 bases line up with TRBD1. Germline CDR1 is GTSNPN and CDR2 is SVGIG (reference sequence). V shed 5 bases, J shed 6 bases, and the junction held 9 bases outside the gene matches. This CDR3 contains 14 residues. The CDR3 loop is CAWDRDRAQDTQYF. In nucleotides, the CDR3 is TGTGCCTGGGACCGGGACAGGGCGCAGGATACGCAGTATTTT.

The chain combines TRBV7-2 with TRBJ2-1; possibly TRBD2 for D (5 bases). Trimming removed 7 bases from V and 3 bases from J, with 10 bases in between. This CDR3 region has 13 residues. Germline V lookup: CDR1 SGHTA, CDR2 FQGNSA. The CDR3 DNA follows: TGTGCCAGCACCAGCGGATACTACAATGAGCAGTTCTTC. Protein product: CASTSGYYNEQFF.